This entry lists 30 T cell receptor beta chains sequenced from one sample in a study of T cells of healthy individuals. TCRdb fed the 5' RACE reads into MiXCR, producing one record per CDR3 protein. Of nearly 100,000 distinct CDR3 sequences in the sample, approximately 15% were seen once. Receptor source: a human donor in good health.

This clonotype has a count of ten or more. The chain has TRBV7-9 and TRBJ2-3; D is uncertain. The CDR3 runs 14 residues. Germline values: CDR1 SEHNR, CDR2 FQNEAQ (reference sequence). The V and J ends lost 11 bases and 1 base respectively, with 16 bases between them. The CDR3 protein is CAVKGPRGTDTQYF. DNA of the CDR3: TGTGCCGTCAAGGGTCCTAGGGGCACAGATACGCAGTATTTT.

This clonotype has a count of ten or more. The V gene is TRBV20-1, the J gene TRBJ1-6, with D maybe TRBD1 (5 bases). V lost 4 bases, J lost 7 bases, and 17 bases lay in between. Per the germline V gene, CDR1 is DFQATT and CDR2 is SNEGSKA (reference sequence). The CDR3 spans 15 residues. In DNA, the CDR3 is TGCAGTGCTACATTTGGGGCTAGACCAAATTCACCCCTCCACTTT. Its translation: CSATFGARPNSPLHF.

This clonotype showed up just a few times. The chain is built from TRBV2 and TRBJ1-2; TRBD1 matches at 7 bases. Germline CDR1 SNHLY, CDR2 FYNNEI. J gave up 8 bases and V 10 bases, and 10 bases lay outside the gene matches. This CDR3 is 12 amino acids long. CDR3 sequence reads: CATSGQREGYTF. CDR3 sequence (DNA): TGTGCCACCTCGGGACAGCGGGAGGGCTACACCTTC.

This clonotype was recorded a few times. This rearrangement joins TRBV6-5 to TRBJ1-6, with unresolved D. Germline V CDR1 and CDR2: MNHEY, SVGAGI. The CDR3 is 14 residues long. The V and J ends lost 0 bases and 12 bases respectively, with 12 bases between them. The CDR3 DNA is TGTGCCAGCAGTTACTCTCGCAGGAGAAGACCCCTCCACTTT. This encodes CASSYSRRRRPLHF.

The V call is TRBV4-3, the J call TRBJ1-3; unclear D gene. Germline CDR1 and CDR2: LGHNA and YSLEER. Trimming cost V 1 base and J 2 bases, with 6 bases left between them. CDR3 length: 14 amino acids. CDR3 region: CASSQGGTGNTIYF. CDR3 nucleotide sequence: TGCGCCAGCAGCCAAGGAGGAACTGGAAACACCATATATTTT.

V usage is TRBV7-9 and J usage is TRBJ1-3; TRBD1 matches at 7 bases. The V gene end was trimmed by 4 bases and the J gene end by 1 base; junction bases not matched to a gene: 1. The CDR3 consists of 14 residues. In germline, CDR1 is SEHNR, CDR2 FQNEAQ (reference sequence). This CDR3 is CASSSGGSGNTIYF. CDR3 nucleotide sequence: TGTGCCAGCAGCTCAGGGGGTTCTGGAAACACCATATATTTT.

This clonotype showed up just a few times. The chain joins TRBV20-1 to TRBJ2-3, with 7 positions matching TRBD2. CDR3 size: 13 residues. Germline V gene data show CDR1 as DFQATT and CDR2 as SNEGSKA (reference sequence). As DNA, the CDR3 is TGCAGCAAAACTAGCGCTAGCACAGATACGCAGTATTTT. Protein product: CSKTSASTDTQYF.

This clonotype was found a few times. The J gene is TRBJ2-5, the V gene TRBV27; a possible D gene is TRBD1 (5 bases). From germline, CDR1 is MNHEY and CDR2 SMNVEV (reference sequence). The CDR3 runs to 13 residues. V was shortened by 3 bases and J by 2 bases, with 7 bases between the two germline ends. The CDR3 spells CASSFKGQETQYF. In DNA, the CDR3 is TGTGCCAGCAGTTTCAAGGGGCAAGAGACCCAGTACTTC.

This clonotype occurred many times. V is TRBV5-6 and J is TRBJ2-7, with 7 bases identical to TRBD2. Looked up from germline, CDR1 is SGHDT and CDR2 is YYEEEE. The CDR3 is 15 residues long. V gave up 4 bases and J gave up 0 bases; unmatched junction bases: 7. In DNA, the CDR3 is TGTGCCAGCAGCCTCCGCCCTAGCGGCTCCTACGAGCAGTACTTC. It specifies CASSLRPSGSYEQYF.

This clonotype has a handful of counts. This chain connects TRBV20-1 to TRBJ1-5; D call uncertain. CDR1 is DFQATT and CDR2 is SNEGSKA in the germline V gene (reference sequence). V was pared by 4 bases and J by 3 bases, with 10 bases between. This CDR3 has 13 amino acids. The CDR3 bases are TGCAGTGCTACAGAAACCCTCAATCAGCCCCAGCATTTT. Its translation: CSATETLNQPQHF.

This clonotype was detected a few times. V and J are TRBV9 and TRBJ2-5; 7 positions match TRBD2. V dropped 0 bases and J dropped 4; count of bases not matched to a gene: 9. This CDR3 spans 16 amino acids. Germline V gene data show CDR1 as SGDLS and CDR2 as YYNGEE. In nucleotides, the CDR3 is TGTGCCAGCAGCGTAGCCGGCGGGAGAATTGGAGAGACCCAGTACTTC. It encodes CASSVAGGRIGETQYF.

This clonotype was found a few times. V and J are TRBV7-8 and TRBJ1-4, with unresolved D. Germline V lookup: CDR1 SGHVS, CDR2 FQNEAQ. The CDR3 is made up of 13 amino acids. V dropped 0 bases and J dropped 12 bases, with 11 bases sitting between them. This CDR3 reads CASSLAGITELFF. Written as DNA, the CDR3 is TGTGCCAGCAGCTTAGCCGGGATTACGGAACTGTTTTTT.

V is TRBV28 and J is TRBJ2-7, with 10 bases fitting TRBD2. This CDR3 has 16 amino acids. V gave up 4 bases and J gave up 2 bases; unmatched junction bases: 8. The V gene's germline CDR1 is MDHEN and CDR2 SYDVKM. The CDR3 loop is CASSSPPSGSPYEQYF. CDR3 nucleotide sequence: TGTGCCAGCAGTTCCCCTCCTAGCGGGAGTCCCTACGAGCAGTACTTC.

The gene calls are TRBV6-2 or TRBV6-3 and TRBJ2-7; 12 positions agree with TRBD2. Trimming removed 9 bases from V and 10 bases from J; junction bases left unmatched: 7. The CDR3 extends over 12 amino acids. Germline-derived CDR1 and CDR2 are MNHEY and SVGEGT. The CDR3 DNA sequence: TGTGCCAGTTGGACTAGCGGGGCCAGTCAGTACTTC. Protein: CASWTSGASQYF.

This rearrangement joins TRBV20-1 to TRBJ2-7; 14 positions match TRBD2. CDR1 is DFQATT, CDR2 SNEGSKA, per germline (reference sequence). The length of the CDR3 is 14 residues. Germline trimming cut 5 bases from V and 6 bases from J; bases unmatched to any gene: 6. The CDR3 coding sequence is TGCAGTGCTCGACTAGCGGGGGGGCTTAGCGAGCAGTACTTC. This translates into CSARLAGGLSEQYF.

This clonotype was counted a few times. The chain combines TRBV2 with TRBJ2-1; 10 bases line up with TRBD2. The germline V gene encodes CDR1 SNHLY and CDR2 FYNNEI. Trimming at V came to 6 bases and at J to 4 bases, leaving 6 bases not matched to a gene. The CDR3 covers 15 residues. CDR3 coding DNA: TGTGCCAGCAGGGAACTAGCGGGATTTTACAATGAGCAGTTCTTC. Translated, it gives CASRELAGFYNEQFF.

This clonotype was detected many times. The V call is TRBV7-9, the J call TRBJ2-7, with 7 bases lining up with TRBD1. V shed 3 bases, J shed 2 bases, and the junction held 4 bases outside the gene matches. CDR3 length equals 14 residues. CDR1 is SEHNR, CDR2 FQNEAQ, per germline (reference sequence). The CDR3 protein is CASSLDGQAYEQYF. DNA for the CDR3: TGTGCCAGCAGCTTGGACGGACAGGCCTACGAGCAGTACTTC.

This clonotype was detected ten times or more. The genes are TRBV19 and TRBJ1-5; TRBD1 aligns across 10 bases. This CDR3 has 16 residues. The germline gives CDR1 LNHDA, CDR2 SQIVND (reference sequence). V trimming: 1 base; J trimming: 2 bases; junction bases outside the gene matches: 2. Here the CDR3 reads CASSIGGTGGNQPQHF. CDR3 nucleotides: TGTGCCAGTAGTATAGGTGGGACAGGGGGCAATCAGCCCCAGCATTTT. Full variable domain (missing parts from reference TRBV19 and TRBJ1-5): DGGITQSPKYLFRKEGQNVTLSCEQNLNHDAMYWYRQDPGQGLRLIYYSQIVNDFQKGDIAEGYSVSREKKESFPLTVTSAQKNPTAFYLCASSIGGTGGNQPQHFGDGTRLSIL.

This clonotype was found a few times. V usage is TRBV29-1 and J usage is TRBJ2-3; weak D call: TRBD2 (6 bases). This CDR3 comprises 14 residues. V was trimmed by 2 bases and J by 2 bases, leaving 11 bases between them. The germline V gene encodes CDR1 SQVTM and CDR2 ANQGSEA. This chain's CDR3 is CSVEYSGHTDTQYF. The CDR3 region has the DNA TGCAGCGTTGAATACAGCGGGCACACAGATACGCAGTATTTT.

There are many counts of this clonotype. This chain joins TRBV7-9 and TRBJ1-4; 8 nucleotides align to TRBD1. CDR3 length equals 15 residues. J gave up 5 bases and V 5 bases, and 7 bases lay outside the gene matches. Germline lookup yields CDR1 SEHNR and CDR2 FQNEAQ (reference sequence). The CDR3: CASSTQGAFNEKLFF. Written as DNA, the CDR3 is TGTGCCAGCAGCACCCAGGGGGCGTTCAATGAAAAACTGTTTTTT.

This clonotype was seen many times. The J gene is TRBJ1-6, the V gene TRBV6-6, with D uncertain. In germline, CDR1 is MNHNY, CDR2 SVGAGI (reference sequence). The CDR3 loop spans 14 amino acids. Trimming pared 11 bases from V and 0 bases from J, leaving 11 bases between. DNA of the CDR3: TGTGCCCTGGGGTCGGGCTCCTATAATTCACCCCTCCACTTT. This encodes CALGSGSYNSPLHF.

This clonotype was recorded at least ten times. The V and J genes are TRBV5-1 and TRBJ2-2, with D possibly being TRBD1 (5 bases). V lost 5 bases and J 5 bases, leaving 19 bases between the germline ends. CDR1 and CDR2 (germline): SGHRS, YFSETQ. CDR3 size: 16 residues. CDR3: CASSPRSGKETGELFF. In DNA form, the CDR3 reads TGCGCCAGCAGTCCCCGTTCAGGGAAGGAGACCGGGGAGCTGTTTTTT.

The CDR3 reads CASSPRPMEGYGYTF. CDR3 DNA sequence: TGTGCCAGCAGTCCTCGGCCCATGGAGGGGTATGGCTACACCTTC. The chain is built from TRBV6-5 and TRBJ1-2; possibly TRBD1 for D (5 bases). V was cut by 5 bases and J by 5 bases, with 18 bases left in between. CDR3 size: 15 residues. In germline, CDR1 is MNHEY, CDR2 SVGAGI.

The gene calls are TRBV25-1 and TRBJ2-3; 9 positions match TRBD2. CDR1 and CDR2 (germline): MGHDK, SYGVNS. Germline trimming cut 6 bases from V and 6 bases from J; bases unmatched to any gene: 7. The CDR3 has 14 residues. DNA for the CDR3: TGTGCCAGCAGCGACCTGCGGGAGGGGGATACGCAGTATTTT. Translated: CASSDLREGDTQYF.

This chain joins TRBV6-6 and TRBJ1-1; TRBD1 matches at 11 bases. The junction had 18 bases not matched to a gene; V was cut back by 7 bases and J by 5 bases. Germline V lookup: CDR1 MNHNY, CDR2 SVGAGI (reference sequence). The CDR3 covers 18 residues. The CDR3: CASIPWTLDRGLVTEAFF. CDR3 in DNA: TGTGCCAGCATACCTTGGACCTTGGACAGGGGGCTGGTTACTGAAGCTTTCTTT.

The V call is TRBV27, the J call TRBJ2-1; D may be TRBD2 (5 bases). This CDR3 has 13 residues. CDR1 and CDR2 from the germline V gene are MNHEY and SMNVEV (reference sequence). V was clipped by 0 bases and J by 10 bases, with 10 bases between them. The CDR3 DNA is TGTGCCAGCAGTTTATCGTCCCGAGGGGAGCAGTTCTTC. Amino acid sequence: CASSLSSRGEQFF.

The chain couples TRBV3-1 to TRBJ2-1; 7 bases fit TRBD1. The CDR3 length is 13 residues. Germline V CDR1 and CDR2: LGHDT, YNNKEL (reference sequence). With 4 bases clipped from V and 6 bases from J, the junction kept 3 bases outside the gene matches. CDR3 sequence: CASSLDRRNEQFF. CDR3 DNA: TGTGCCAGCAGCCTGGACAGGCGCAATGAGCAGTTCTTC.

J is TRBJ1-5 and V is TRBV9; the D is unclear. Trimming left V 0 bases short and J 7 bases short, with 8 bases between. The CDR3 is 13 residues long. Germline values: CDR1 SGDLS, CDR2 YYNGEE. The CDR3 sequence: CASSVALGQPQHF. Here the CDR3 DNA reads TGTGCCAGCAGCGTAGCTCTTGGGCAGCCCCAGCATTTT.

The V gene is TRBV7-9, the J gene TRBJ1-1; unclear D gene. With 2 bases removed from V and 1 base from J, the gap between germline ends came to 5 bases. Germline V gene sequence: CDR1 SEHNR, CDR2 FQNEAQ (reference sequence). The CDR3 runs to 13 residues. For the CDR3, the DNA is TGTGCCAGCAGCTTACGGGGGAACACTGAAGCTTTCTTT. Its translation is CASSLRGNTEAFF.

The rearrangement uses TRBV5-6 and TRBJ2-6, with TRBD1 matching over 7 bases. J gave up 2 bases and V 2 bases, and 7 bases lay outside the gene matches. The CDR3 runs to 17 residues. Germline V CDR1 and CDR2: SGHDT, YYEEEE. CDR3 nucleotide sequence: TGTGCCAGCAGCTTCACAGGGGCGCCCACTGGGGCCAACGTCCTGACTTTC. Protein product: CASSFTGAPTGANVLTF.